The 6 T cell receptor beta chains presented below share a single source sample, sequenced in a study of identical twins. TCRdb used MiXCR to reprocess the 5' RACE reads, holding one entry per CDR3 protein. The sample lists 400,000 to 650,000 distinct CDR3 sequences; about 20% were seen once. In addition, the sample was reused for a study of T cells expressing NK-cell markers.

Sequencing was carried out using CD4+ T cells sorted from blood. These receptors all come from a woman aged 18-30 years in good health.

The chain combines TRBV7-9 with TRBJ2-5; D unclear. Germline V gene data show CDR1 as SEHNR and CDR2 as FQNEAQ (reference sequence). The CDR3 is 13 residues long. Trimming shortened V by 5 bases and J by 5 bases, and 12 bases separated the two germline ends. The CDR3, as DNA: TGTGCCAGCAGCCGGGCACCCGGGGAGACCCAGTACTTC. Encoded protein: CASSRAPGETQYF.

This clonotype was picked up a small number of times. The gene calls are TRBV29-1 and TRBJ2-7; 9 nucleotides line up with TRBD1. V trimming: 3 bases; J trimming: 6 bases; junction bases outside the gene matches: 3. The CDR3 consists of 12 residues. Germline V lookup: CDR1 SQVTM, CDR2 ANQGSEA. CDR3 in DNA: TGCAGCGTTGAGCCGGACAGGGGCGAGCAGTACTTC. Translating gives CSVEPDRGEQYF.

The sample holds a few counts of this clonotype. The chain joins TRBV24-1 to TRBJ2-7; D possibly matches TRBD1 or TRBD2 (5 bases each). Germline CDR1 KGHDR, CDR2 SFDVKD. Trimming removed 12 bases from V and 3 bases from J, with 35 bases in between. There are 19 residues in the CDR3. The CDR3 loop is CASTIQPGQGKTNDYEQYF. In nucleotides, the CDR3 is TGTGCCTCAACTATCCAACCGGGGCAGGGAAAAACAAACGACTACGAGCAGTACTTC.

This clonotype was observed a handful of times. The chain uses TRBV12-3 or TRBV12-4 and TRBJ2-1; 10 nucleotides match TRBD1. CDR3 length: 16 amino acids. With 3 bases clipped from V and 8 bases from J, the junction kept 10 bases outside the gene matches. DNA for the CDR3: TGTGCCAGCAGTTTTAGGACAGGGGGAAAGGGCGATGAGCAGTTCTTC. Its translation: CASSFRTGGKGDEQFF.

This chain links TRBV7-9 with TRBJ1-6, with D possibly being TRBD1 (5 bases). The germline CDR1 and CDR2 sequences are SEHNR and FQNEAQ (reference sequence). The germline V and J ends were trimmed by 5 bases and 8 bases, with 13 bases remaining between them. This CDR3 region has 14 residues. The CDR3 DNA reads as TGTGCCAGCAGCGATTCAGGGAGAGATTCACCCCTCCACTTT. Translating it yields CASSDSGRDSPLHF.

A remark on this clonotype: At one of its ends the junction is not consistent with the germline gene, which may arise from a read error. The J gene is TRBJ2-5, the V gene TRBV12-3 or TRBV12-4; the D is unclear. This CDR3 is 11 amino acids long. CDR3 protein: CASTVEETQYF. The CDR3 DNA sequence: TGTGCGAGCACGGTGGAAGAGACCCAGTACTTC.